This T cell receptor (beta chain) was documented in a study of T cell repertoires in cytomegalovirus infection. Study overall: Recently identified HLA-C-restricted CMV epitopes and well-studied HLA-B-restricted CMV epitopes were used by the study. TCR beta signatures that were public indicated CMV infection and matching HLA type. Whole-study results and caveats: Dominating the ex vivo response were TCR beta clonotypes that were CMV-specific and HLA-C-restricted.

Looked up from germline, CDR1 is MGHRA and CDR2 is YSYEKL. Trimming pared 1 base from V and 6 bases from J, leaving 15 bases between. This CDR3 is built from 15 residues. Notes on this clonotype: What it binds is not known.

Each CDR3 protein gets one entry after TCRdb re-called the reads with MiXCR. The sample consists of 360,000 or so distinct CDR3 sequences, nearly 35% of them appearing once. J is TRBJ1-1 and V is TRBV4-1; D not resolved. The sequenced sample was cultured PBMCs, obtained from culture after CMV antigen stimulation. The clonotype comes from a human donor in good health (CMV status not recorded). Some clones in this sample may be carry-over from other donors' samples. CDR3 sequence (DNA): TGCGCCAGCAGCCAAGGACCCACGCTCACGTCTGAAGCTTTCTTT. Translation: CASSQGPTLTSEAFF.